These 3 T cell receptor beta chains were all obtained from the same sample, sequenced in a study of blood T cells in healthy people across ages. Primed by a sample-barcoded 5' primer and a J-beta primer mix, a second PCR proceeded for about 6 to 11 cycles. One entry per CDR3 protein results from TCRdb running MiXCR on the 5' RACE reads. The sample yields some 850,000 distinct CDR3 sequences, around 24% seen once. The same data also contributed to another study, on T cells of mothers and their children.

The sequencing input was blood. These receptors were taken from a boy younger than 18 in good health.

This chain connects TRBV5-1 to TRBJ2-7, with a weak D call TRBD1 (6 bases). Trimming stripped 5 bases from V and 2 bases from J, with 14 bases between. Per germline, CDR1 SGHRS and CDR2 YFSETQ. The CDR3 totals 14 residues. The CDR3: CASRPDSGTYEQYF. The CDR3 DNA is TGCGCCAGCAGACCGGACAGTGGGACCTACGAGCAGTACTTC.

V gene TRBV6-6 combines with J gene TRBJ2-1, with TRBD2 matching over 14 bases. The CDR3 consists of 19 residues. The germline V gene encodes CDR1 MNHNY and CDR2 SVGAGI (reference sequence). Trimming removed 0 bases from V and 6 bases from J; junction bases left unmatched: 10. As DNA, the CDR3 is TGTGCCAGCAGTTACTCGATGTTCCAGACTAGCGGGGGGGCCAATGAGCAGTTCTTC. Amino acids: CASSYSMFQTSGGANEQFF.

This clonotype was found a few times. This chain connects TRBV11-1 to TRBJ2-1, with D possibly TRBD2 on 5 matching bases. Germline V gene sequence: CDR1 SGHAT, CDR2 FQDESV (reference sequence). The CDR3 has 13 residues. Trimming stripped 3 bases from V and 4 bases from J, with 7 bases between. The CDR3 reads CASSFRGYNEQFF. CDR3 DNA: TGTGCCAGCAGCTTCAGAGGGTACAATGAGCAGTTCTTC.